The 11 T cell receptor beta chains reported below all come from one sample, sequenced in a study of blood T cell repertoires in COVID-19. Assay: immunoSEQ multiplex PCR; the TCRdb copy retains only in-frame clones and omits some. This sample yields 180,000 or so clones, of which about 80% are seen a single time; just over 8.5% belongs to the top ten. Sequencing used peripheral blood. The receptor source for this set is a woman aged 45 to 65 with active or convalescent COVID-19.

The CDR3 spells CASSLRANTEAFF. CDR3 sequence (DNA): TGTGCCAGCAGCTTACGAGCGAACACTGAAGCTTTCTTT. The chain is built from TRBV7-3 and TRBJ1-1, with D uncertain. The germline V gene encodes CDR1 SGHTA and CDR2 FQGTGA. V was shortened by 2 bases and J by 1 base, with 5 bases between the two germline ends. This CDR3 is built from 13 residues.

The chain joins TRBV7-8 to TRBJ2-1; D gene unclear. The germline CDR1 and CDR2 sequences are SGHVS and FQNEAQ. This CDR3 region has 12 residues. The V gene lost 5 bases and the J gene lost 5 bases, with 7 bases spanning the gap. The CDR3 DNA follows: TGTGCCAGCAGCCCTAGTGACAATGAGCAGTTCTTC. Translation: CASSPSDNEQFF.

Worth noting for this clone: A read error is possible here, since a much larger clone lies one base away. The chain is built from TRBV7-3 and TRBJ1-1, with a tentative D call TRBD1 (6 bases). Per the germline V gene, CDR1 is SGHTA and CDR2 is FQGTGA. CDR3 size: 13 residues. The V end lost 2 bases, the J end lost 3 bases, and 7 bases lay between the germline ends. The DNA of the CDR3 is TGTGCCAGCAGCTTATACAGGGACACTGAAGCTTTCTTT. Translation: CASSLYRDTEAFF.

This sequence joins TRBV4-2 and TRBJ1-2; TRBD1 aligns across 7 bases. From germline, CDR1 is LGHNA and CDR2 YNFKEQ. CDR3 size: 15 residues. Unmatched junction bases numbered 10, after V lost 0 bases and J lost 9 bases. CDR3 bases: TGTGCCAGCAGCCAAGATTTAACAGGGGCGGGTCGCTACACCTTC. It specifies CASSQDLTGAGRYTF.

The J gene is TRBJ2-5, the V gene TRBV7-2, with D possibly being TRBD2 (5 bases). CDR1 SGHTA and CDR2 FQGNSA come from the germline V gene. Trimming took 4 bases from V and 4 from J, leaving 16 bases between them. The CDR3 covers 15 residues. The CDR3 sequence: CASSSQDFPPETQYF. For the CDR3, the DNA is TGTGCCAGCAGCTCCCAGGACTTTCCTCCAGAGACCCAGTACTTC. The entire variable domain, with the rest obtained from reference TRBV7-2 and TRBJ2-5, is as follows: GAGVSQSPSNKVTEKGKDVELRCDPISGHTALYWYRQSLGQGLEFLIYFQGNSAPDKSGLPSDRFSAERTGGSVSTLTIQRTQQEDSAVYLCASSSQDFPPETQYFGPGTRLLVL.

This clone was seen a single time. The chain employs TRBV7-8 and TRBJ1-5; TRBD1 aligns across 11 bases. Unmatched junction bases numbered 4, after V lost 0 bases and J lost 6 bases. Germline-derived CDR1 and CDR2 are SGHVS and FQNEAQ. CDR3 length: 16 amino acids. CDR3 residues: CASSLAPGQGGQPQHF. The CDR3 DNA sequence: TGTGCCAGCAGCTTAGCACCGGGACAGGGGGGTCAGCCCCAGCATTTT.

This clone was seen a handful of times. The chain uses TRBV2 and TRBJ2-5, with D perhaps TRBD1 (5 bases). This CDR3 has 12 residues. Trimming shortened V by 7 bases and J by 4 bases, and 10 bases separated the two germline ends. CDR1 SNHLY and CDR2 FYNNEI come from the germline V gene. CDR3 coding DNA: TGTGCCAGCACCGAAAGGGGAGAGACCCAGTACTTC. It specifies CASTERGETQYF.

The chain is built from TRBV11-2 and TRBJ2-3; 12 positions match TRBD2. V gave up 3 bases and J gave up 1 base; unmatched junction bases: 5. Germline lookup yields CDR1 SGHAT and CDR2 FQNNGV. CDR3 length: 17 residues. CDR3 region: CASSLIGLAGRTDTQYF. The CDR3 coding sequence is TGTGCCAGCAGCTTGATCGGACTAGCGGGACGCACAGATACGCAGTATTTT.

This clone came up a few times. The V call is TRBV6-4, the J call TRBJ1-2; 7 bases fit TRBD1. Germline lookup yields CDR1 MRHNA and CDR2 SNTAGT. The CDR3 is made up of 17 amino acids. The junction had 18 bases not matched to a gene; V was cut back by 3 bases and J by 8 bases. CDR3 nucleotide sequence: TGTGCCAGCAGTGATATACCCAGGACAGGACCTATTGGGGGCTACACCTTC. This gives the protein CASSDIPRTGPIGGYTF.

The rearrangement uses TRBV11-3 and TRBJ1-1; D possibly corresponds to TRBD1 (5 bases). CDR3 size: 18 residues. The V end was cut by 4 bases, the J end by 3 bases, with 24 bases between. Germline values: CDR1 SGHNT, CDR2 YENEEA. DNA of the CDR3: TGTGCCAGCAGCTCTACAGGATTCTGGTCGACTTGGGACACTGAAGCTTTCTTT. Translated: CASSSTGFWSTWDTEAFF.

J is TRBJ2-5 and V is TRBV18, with 11 bases aligning to TRBD2. V shed 3 bases, J shed 5 bases, and the junction held 5 bases outside the gene matches. The germline V gene encodes CDR1 KGHSH and CDR2 LQKENI. The length of the CDR3 is 15 residues. The CDR3 is CASSPSGGAGETQYF. Here the CDR3 DNA reads TGTGCCAGCTCACCTAGCGGGGGGGCCGGTGAGACCCAGTACTTC.